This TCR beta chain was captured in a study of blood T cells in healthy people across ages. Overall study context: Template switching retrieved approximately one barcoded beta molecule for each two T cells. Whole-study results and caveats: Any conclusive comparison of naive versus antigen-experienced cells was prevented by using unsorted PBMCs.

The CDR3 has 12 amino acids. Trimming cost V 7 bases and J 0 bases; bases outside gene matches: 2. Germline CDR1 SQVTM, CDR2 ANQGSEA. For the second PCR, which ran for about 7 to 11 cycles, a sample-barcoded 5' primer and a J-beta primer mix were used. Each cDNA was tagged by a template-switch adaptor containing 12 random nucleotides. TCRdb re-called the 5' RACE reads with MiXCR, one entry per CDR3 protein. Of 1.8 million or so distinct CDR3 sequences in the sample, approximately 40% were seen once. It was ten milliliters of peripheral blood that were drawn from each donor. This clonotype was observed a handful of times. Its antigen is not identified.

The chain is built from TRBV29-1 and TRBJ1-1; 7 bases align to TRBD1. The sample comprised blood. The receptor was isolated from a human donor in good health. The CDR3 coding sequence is TGCAGCGCCGACAGGGTGAACACTGAAGCTTTCTTT. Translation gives CSADRVNTEAFF.